This T cell receptor beta chain was profiled in a study of blood T cells in healthy people across ages. With each sample, at least 5 micrograms of total RNA were extracted. Using a J-beta primer mix together with a sample-barcoded 5' primer, a second PCR was run for about 6 to 12 cycles. Researchers report that a template-switch adaptor with 12 random nucleotides tagged each cDNA molecule. One entry per CDR3 protein, called by TCRdb with MiXCR from the 5' RACE reads. The data hold around 1,500,000 distinct CDR3 sequences, with around 42% observed a single time. CDR3 length: 12 amino acids. Germline-derived CDR1 and CDR2 are MNHNS and SASEGT. The V and J ends lost 7 bases and 2 bases respectively, with 9 bases between them. General observations from the study: Naive T cell percentage strongly correlated with TCR beta diversity. Because donor CMV status was unknown, expanded clonotype changes were possibly confounded.

Regarding this clonotype: Its antigen remains unidentified.

This clonotype was sampled from a woman aged 18-29 years in good health. The specimen sequenced was blood. V usage is TRBV6-1 and J usage is TRBJ2-7, with a weak D call TRBD2 (5 bases). The CDR3 protein is CASMSRAYEQYF. CDR3 DNA sequence: TGTGCCAGCATGTCGAGGGCCTACGAGCAGTACTTC.